These 10 T cell receptor beta chains originate from one sample sequenced in a study of T cells in Graves' hyperthyroidism and ophthalmopathy. RNA transcripts were the template for amplifying TCR beta CDR3 regions. The HTBI set primed first-round TCR CDR3 RT-PCR. MiXCR, run by TCRdb on the multiplex PCR reads, gives a single entry per CDR3 protein. This sample has roughly 250,000 distinct CDR3 sequences; 20% to 25% occur once, and the top ten carry 50% to 75%. Sequencing used blood. All receptors derive from a man aged 25-45 years with Graves' ophthalmopathy.

This clonotype has at least ten counts. The chain has TRBV3-1 and TRBJ2-2, with a tentative D call TRBD1 (6 bases). Trimming removed 5 bases at V and 8 bases at J, with 12 bases between. Looked up from germline, CDR1 is LGHDT and CDR2 is YNNKEL (reference sequence). The CDR3 sequence is 13 residues long. CDR3 sequence: CASSLQGSGELFF. The CDR3 nucleotides read TGTGCCAGCAGCTTACAGGGATCAGGGGAGCTGTTTTTT.

The chain couples TRBV5-1 to TRBJ2-3, with 8 bases that match TRBD2. J lost 3 bases, V lost 7 bases, and 10 bases had no gene match. The CDR3 spans 15 residues. From germline, CDR1 is SGHRS and CDR2 YFSETQ. CDR3 amino acids: CASARGGDLTDTQYF. CDR3 DNA sequence: TGCGCCAGCGCCCGGGGGGGAGATCTTACAGATACGCAGTATTTT.

The V call is TRBV7-8, the J call TRBJ2-5, with TRBD1 matching 11 bases. The CDR3 is 16 amino acids. CDR1 and CDR2 (germline): SGHVS, FQNEAQ. Losses at the gene ends were 6 bases for V and 1 base for J; bases not matched to a gene: 7. CDR3 bases: TGTGCCAGCAGTTCCGGGACAGGGGGGTTCCAAGAGACCCAGTACTTC. The encoded protein is CASSSGTGGFQETQYF.

The chain combines TRBV4-1 with TRBJ2-1; TRBD2 matches at 8 bases. This CDR3 contains 15 residues. Per germline, CDR1 MGHRA and CDR2 YSYEKL. J lost 7 bases, V lost 1 base, and 6 bases had no gene match. CDR3: CASSQVSGLGNEQFF. For the CDR3, the DNA is TGCGCCAGCAGCCAAGTGTCGGGACTAGGAAATGAGCAGTTCTTC.

This clonotype was seen ten or more times. In DNA, the CDR3 is TGTGCCAGCTCACCAAGCCAGCGGAACACTGAAGCTTTCTTT. It specifies CASSPSQRNTEAFF. The genes are TRBV18 and TRBJ1-1; D remains unclear. Trimming removed 2 bases at V and 1 base at J, with 8 bases between. CDR3 length: 14 residues. Germline V gene data show CDR1 as KGHSH and CDR2 as LQKENI.

This clonotype was picked up many times. The chain employs TRBV12-3 or TRBV12-4 and TRBJ1-1, with a possible D match to TRBD1 (5 bases). CDR3 size: 14 residues. V lost 4 bases and J lost 3, with 12 bases in between. The CDR3, as DNA: TGTGCCAGCAGTTCCGGGGGGAGCTACACTGAAGCTTTCTTT. Protein sequence: CASSSGGSYTEAFF.

This clonotype occurred a few times. CDR3 loop: CASSLDFNYGYTF. The DNA for the CDR3 is TGTGCCAGCAGCTTGGACTTTAACTATGGCTACACCTTC. The chain uses TRBV7-3 and TRBJ1-2; D ambiguous. This CDR3 has 13 amino acids. The germline V gene has CDR1 SGHTA and CDR2 FQGTGA. V was pared by 3 bases and J by 1 base, with 6 bases between.

This clonotype was observed a few times. The J gene is TRBJ1-3, the V gene TRBV3-1; D is undetermined. Trimming took off 2 bases at V and 7 bases at J, with 15 bases between the two ends. Germline CDR1 LGHDT, CDR2 YNNKEL (reference sequence). CDR3 length: 15 residues. The CDR3 DNA reads as TGTGCCAGCAGCCAACTACACGACCGGGGTAACACCATATATTTT. This sequence encodes CASSQLHDRGNTIYF.

Remarks on this clonotype: A much larger clonotype is one base distant, so this may be a read error. The chain employs TRBV28 and TRBJ1-2; TRBD1 might be the D (5 bases). Germline V gene data show CDR1 as MDHEN and CDR2 as SYDVKM. This CDR3 contains 14 residues. With 3 bases removed from V and 6 bases from J, the gap between germline ends came to 14 bases. The DNA for the CDR3 is TGTGCCAGCAGTTTGTTGGGCAGGGCCGATGGCTACACCTTC. This codes for CASSLLGRADGYTF.

In its sample, this clonotype was seen a few times. This chain joins TRBV12-3 or TRBV12-4 and TRBJ2-7; 7 bases agree with TRBD1. The CDR3 contains 13 residues. Germline trimming cut 5 bases from V and 1 base from J; bases unmatched to any gene: 2. The CDR3 bases are TGTGCCAGCAGTACGGACAGGTCCTACGAGCAGTACTTC. Translated: CASSTDRSYEQYF.